One sample yielded the 23 T cell receptor beta chains listed below, sequenced in a study of blood T cells in healthy people across ages. With a J-beta primer mix and a sample-barcoded 5' primer, a second PCR ran 7 to 11 cycles. TCRdb re-called the 5' RACE reads through MiXCR, storing one row per CDR3 protein. The table shows hundreds of thousands of distinct CDR3 sequences, with approximately 30% occurring only once. The source material was blood. These receptors all come from a woman aged 80 or over in good health.

This rearrangement joins TRBV7-2 to TRBJ2-1; either TRBD1 or TRBD2 may fit D (7 bases each). V was pared by 8 bases and J by 4 bases, with 18 bases between. CDR3 size: 15 residues. Germline lookup yields CDR1 SGHTA and CDR2 FQGNSA. CDR3: CASSTQGGGYNEQFF. CDR3 sequence (DNA): TGTGCCAGCTCCACCCAGGGGGGGGGATACAATGAGCAGTTCTTC.

In this sample, this clonotype turned up many times. V gene TRBV4-1 combines with J gene TRBJ1-1; tentative D call: TRBD1 (5 bases). The V end was cut by 2 bases, the J end by 1 base, with 8 bases between. Germline V lookup: CDR1 MGHRA, CDR2 YSYEKL. The CDR3 consists of 14 residues. The CDR3 DNA follows: TGCGCCAGCAGCCAAATTACAGGGAACACTGAAGCTTTCTTT. As protein: CASSQITGNTEAFF.

Only a few counts were recorded for this clonotype. With a much larger clone just one base away, this may be a read error. The chain couples TRBV9 to TRBJ2-5; 7 nucleotides align to TRBD2. The CDR3 is 15 amino acids. J lost 11 bases, V lost 0 bases, and 13 bases had no gene match. In germline, CDR1 is SGDLS, CDR2 YYNGEE. As DNA, the CDR3 is TGTGCCAGCAGCGTAGCAAGGACTAGAGGCAATGAGCAGTACTTC. Residues: CASSVARTRGNEQYF. The complete variable domain, with remaining parts taken from reference TRBV9 and TRBJ2-5, reads DSGVTQTPKHLITATGQRVTLRCSPRSGDLSVYWYQQSLDQGLQFLIQYYNGEERAKGNILERFSAQQFPDLHSELNLSSLELGDSALYFCASSVARTRGNEQYFGPGTRLLVL.

This clonotype was found many times. The V gene is TRBV12-3 or TRBV12-4, the J gene TRBJ2-7; 9 positions agree with TRBD1. The CDR3 is 14 amino acids. V lost 2 bases, J lost 6 bases, and 5 bases stayed unmatched. The CDR3 loop is CASSLQQGASEQYF. In DNA form, the CDR3 reads TGTGCCAGCAGTTTACAACAGGGGGCTAGCGAGCAGTACTTC.

This clonotype was detected many times. V gene TRBV6-5 combines with J gene TRBJ2-7; D is ambiguous. This CDR3 region has 14 residues. V lost 6 bases and J lost 3, with 15 bases in between. Germline CDR1 is MNHEY and CDR2 is SVGAGI. In nucleotides, the CDR3 is TGTGCCAGCAGCCTGGGCCGCCTCGGCTACGAGCAGTACTTC. Its translation is CASSLGRLGYEQYF.

Note on this clonotype: Compared with germline, one end of the junction differs, possibly owing to a read error. The chain is built from TRBV12-3 or TRBV12-4 and TRBJ2-3, with 9 bases matching TRBD2. The length of the CDR3 is 15 residues. The CDR3 nucleotides read TGTGCCAGCAGTTCTGGACTAGCGAGCGCAGATACGCAATATTTT. It specifies CASSSGLASADTQYF.

The V gene is TRBV7-9, the J gene TRBJ2-5; TRBD1 aligns across 9 bases. Trimming removed 5 bases from V and 5 bases from J; junction bases left unmatched: 9. Germline V gives CDR1 SEHNR, CDR2 FQNEAQ (reference sequence). This CDR3 comprises 15 residues. This CDR3 reads CASSKRTGGRETQYF. Written as DNA, the CDR3 is TGTGCCAGCAGCAAACGAACAGGGGGCCGCGAGACCCAGTACTTC.

The V and J genes are TRBV6-1 and TRBJ1-2, with a possible D match to TRBD1 (5 bases). CDR3 length equals 13 residues. V was shortened by 6 bases and J by 4 bases, with 12 bases between the two germline ends. CDR1 and CDR2 from the germline V gene are MNHNS and SASEGT. The CDR3 spells CASSRDPVYGYTF. The CDR3 DNA follows: TGTGCCAGCAGCCGGGACCCCGTCTATGGCTACACCTTC.

In this sample, this clonotype turned up many times. This chain connects TRBV29-1 to TRBJ2-1, with a tentative D call TRBD2 (5 bases). Germline assignment: CDR1 SQVTM and CDR2 ANQGSEA. The V and J ends lost 1 base and 6 bases respectively, with 13 bases between them. This CDR3 comprises 14 residues. The CDR3: CSVEGGLFSNEQFF. Here the CDR3 DNA reads TGCAGCGTTGAAGGCGGACTTTTCTCCAATGAGCAGTTCTTC.

This clonotype was observed a handful of times. The chain links TRBV27 to TRBJ1-5; 9 bases align to TRBD1. This CDR3 region has 15 residues. From germline, CDR1 is MNHEY and CDR2 SMNVEV (reference sequence). V lost 8 bases to trimming and J lost 6 bases; unmatched junction nucleotides: 11. This chain's CDR3 is CASGPTGGVGQPQHF. DNA of the CDR3: TGTGCCAGCGGCCCCACAGGGGGCGTTGGTCAGCCCCAGCATTTT.

V usage is TRBV20-1 and J usage is TRBJ2-7, with D perhaps matching TRBD1 (7 bases). CDR3 length: 13 amino acids. In germline, CDR1 is DFQATT, CDR2 SNEGSKA (reference sequence). V was trimmed by 5 bases and J by 1 base, leaving 12 bases between them. CDR3 nucleotide sequence: TGCAGTGCTGAGACAGGGACTTCCTACGAGCAGTACTTC. This sequence encodes CSAETGTSYEQYF.

This clonotype was recorded a few times. The chain combines TRBV30 with TRBJ2-5; 7 nucleotides agree with TRBD1. J was trimmed by 5 bases and V by 2 bases; bases with no gene match: 8. The CDR3 contains 14 residues. Germline V gene lookup returns CDR1 GTSNPN and CDR2 SVGIG (reference sequence). This chain's CDR3 is CAWSIQTGRETQYF. CDR3 nucleotide sequence: TGTGCCTGGAGTATCCAGACAGGGCGGGAGACCCAGTACTTC.

The J gene is TRBJ2-7, the V gene TRBV20-1; D remains ambiguous. V lost 3 bases, J lost 2 bases, and 17 bases lay in between. In germline, CDR1 is DFQATT, CDR2 SNEGSKA (reference sequence). The CDR3 is 15 residues long. In DNA form, the CDR3 reads TGCAGTGCTAGGGATGGCACAGCAGCAACCTACGAGCAGTACTTC. Amino acid sequence: CSARDGTAATYEQYF.

This clonotype was counted ten times or more. This chain links TRBV5-6 with TRBJ1-2; TRBD1 matches at 7 bases. CDR1 is SGHDT, CDR2 YYEEEE, per germline. V was clipped by 4 bases and J by 6 bases; unmatched bases: 9. The length of the CDR3 is 14 residues. The DNA for the CDR3 is TGTGCCAGCAGCATTAACAGGGGATCTCATGGCTACACCTTC. Protein: CASSINRGSHGYTF.

This clonotype was observed at least ten times. The V and J genes are TRBV5-1 and TRBJ2-5, with D unclear. The germline gives CDR1 SGHRS, CDR2 YFSETQ. The ends were cut back, 0 bases at V and 0 bases at J, with 6 bases in the middle. The CDR3 is 14 amino acids. The CDR3 nucleotides are TGCGCCAGCAGCTTGGGGACGCACCAAGAGACCCAGTACTTC. It codes for CASSLGTHQETQYF.

The rearrangement joins TRBV10-3 to TRBJ1-3; 10 bases are shared with TRBD1. The CDR3 has 18 amino acids. Germline-derived CDR1 and CDR2 are ENHRY and SYGVKD. V dropped 7 bases and J dropped 0; count of bases not matched to a gene: 12. CDR3 in amino acids: CAINSGQGSRGSGNTIYF. The CDR3 region has the DNA TGTGCCATCAACTCGGGACAGGGGAGTAGGGGCTCTGGAAACACCATATATTTT.

The CDR3 loop is CASSPLLTPDTQYF. CDR3 bases: TGTGCCAGCAGCCCGCTTTTAACTCCAGATACGCAGTATTTT. The chain couples TRBV7-2 to TRBJ2-3, with unresolved D. Per germline, CDR1 SGHTA and CDR2 FQGNSA. This CDR3 has 14 residues. Trimming stripped 5 bases from V and 4 bases from J, with 13 bases between.

This clonotype was detected a few times. This chain uses TRBV5-1 with TRBJ1-4; D uncertain. CDR1 and CDR2 from the germline V gene are SGHRS and YFSETQ. Trimming stripped 8 bases from V and 0 bases from J, with 11 bases between. CDR3 length equals 14 residues. CDR3 sequence: CASMGAPTNEKLFF. In DNA, the CDR3 is TGCGCCAGTATGGGAGCACCAACTAATGAAAAACTGTTTTTT.

This clonotype was counted at least ten times. The V call is TRBV4-3, the J call TRBJ2-7; D is possibly TRBD1 (6 bases). This CDR3 is built from 16 residues. Trimming cost V 1 base and J 3 bases, with 16 bases left between them. Germline CDR1 is LGHNA and CDR2 is YSLEER. CDR3 amino acids: CASSQAIQGTSYEQYF. CDR3 nucleotides: TGCGCCAGCAGCCAAGCAATACAGGGAACAAGCTACGAGCAGTACTTC.

The chain employs TRBV20-1 and TRBJ2-3; a weak D match, TRBD2 (6 bases). The CDR3 is 13 residues long. CDR1 is DFQATT and CDR2 is SNEGSKA in the germline V gene (reference sequence). V lost 8 bases and J lost 0, with 12 bases in between. The CDR3: CSPWRASTDTQYF. The CDR3 DNA reads as TGCAGTCCCTGGAGGGCTAGCACAGATACGCAGTATTTT.

The sample holds many counts of this clonotype. This chain joins TRBV3-1 and TRBJ2-7; 11 bases line up with TRBD2. With 10 bases clipped from V and 1 base from J, the junction kept 6 bases outside the gene matches. CDR3 length equals 14 residues. Germline V CDR1 and CDR2: LGHDT, YNNKEL (reference sequence). DNA of the CDR3: TGTGCCACCTCCCGGACTAGCGGGTCCTACGAGCAGTACTTC. The encoded protein is CATSRTSGSYEQYF.

This clonotype has more than one count but fewer than ten. The rearrangement uses TRBV7-2 and TRBJ2-5; D is undetermined. This CDR3 is 13 amino acids long. CDR1 and CDR2 from the germline V gene are SGHTA and FQGNSA. Trimming shortened V by 5 bases and J by 3 bases, and 10 bases separated the two germline ends. The DNA for the CDR3 is TGTGCCAGCAGCCGCGGACCCGAAGAGACCCAGTACTTC. Translated: CASSRGPEETQYF.

This clonotype was seen ten or more times. The CDR3 bases are TGTGCCACCAGCAGAGGAGGGACGGGAACCTATGGCTACACCTTC. Its translation: CATSRGGTGTYGYTF. The rearrangement links TRBV15 to TRBJ1-2; D perhaps matches TRBD1 (5 bases). This CDR3 is built from 15 residues. Germline V lookup: CDR1 LNHNV, CDR2 YYDKDF (reference sequence). V was shortened by 1 base and J by 4 bases, with 13 bases between the two germline ends.